Presented here are 5 T cell receptor beta chains from one specimen sequenced in a study of T cells after yellow fever vaccination. TCRdb reprocessed the 5' RACE reads with MiXCR, giving one entry per CDR3 protein. This table has about 240,000 distinct CDR3 sequences, 6.9% appearing once. The sequencing here drew on CD4+ T cells sorted from PBMCs, taken 15 days after the yellow fever booster vaccination. These receptors came from a man aged 25-45 years who received the YFV17D yellow fever vaccine.

This clonotype has only one observation. This may be a read error: a much more frequent sequence differs by one nucleotide. The genes are TRBV29-1 and TRBJ1-4; D is perhaps TRBD1 (6 bases). Germline V CDR1 and CDR2: SQVTM, ANQGSEA. This CDR3 spans 14 amino acids. V shed 8 bases and J shed 8 bases, with 21 bases lying between them. DNA of the CDR3: TGCAGCATTGTCGTACAGGGAACAGGAGAAAAACTGTTTTTT. It specifies CSIVVQGTGEKLFF.

The V and J genes are TRBV23-1 and TRBJ1-1; D gene uncertain. TRBV23-1 has ORF status, its function being uncertain. V shed 7 bases and J shed 11 bases, with 23 bases lying between them. This CDR3 is built from 14 residues. The CDR3 nucleotides are TGCGCCAGCACCAGACCCCCGGTAGCAGTTCTTGCTTTCTTT. It encodes CASTRPPVAVLAFF.

To note about this clonotype: A read error may explain this, as a much larger clone is one base away. The rearrangement joins TRBV11-1 to TRBJ2-3; D uncertain. The CDR3 length is 12 residues. The V gene's germline CDR1 is SGHAT and CDR2 FQDESV (reference sequence). This CDR3 reads CSSSSWSSTQYF. For the CDR3, the DNA is TGTTCCAGCAGCTCCTGGTCAAGTACGCAGTATTTT.

This clonotype was seen many times. The CDR3 protein is CASSLAGTGEETQYF. The DNA of the CDR3 is TGCGCCAGCAGCTTGGCCGGGACAGGTGAAGAGACCCAGTACTTC. The V call is TRBV5-1, the J call TRBJ2-5; 8 bases are shared with TRBD1. J gave up 3 bases and V 0 bases, and 4 bases lay outside the gene matches. Germline CDR1 is SGHRS and CDR2 is YFSETQ. The CDR3 contains 15 residues.

The chain is built from TRBV18 and TRBJ2-1, with no clear D. The CDR3 spans 17 residues. Germline values: CDR1 KGHSH, CDR2 LQKENI. Trimming removed 5 bases from V and 8 bases from J, with 25 bases in between. CDR3 protein: CASSFSRSAQSGDEQFF. CDR3 sequence (DNA): TGTGCCAGCTCATTTAGTCGTAGTGCTCAGTCTGGGGATGAGCAGTTCTTC.